These T cell receptor beta chains were read from a single sample in a study of blood T cell repertoires in COVID-19. Repertoires were generated with immunoSEQ multiplex PCR, while TCRdb's copy carries only in-frame clones and drops some. The table records hundreds of thousands of clones, 75% to 90% of them present only once. Specimen: peripheral blood. These receptors were taken from a young woman with acute or convalescent COVID-19. Each CDR3 is given without its conserved first and last residue. Expanded clones are given a class, and other clones once, few, many or no size at all.

size	J	V	CDR3
-	TRBJ2-2	TRBV29-1	SVEGGPSNTGELF
-	TRBJ1-1	TRBV7-2	ASSLGLGGEGAEAF
-	TRBJ1-1	TRBV18	ASSPPTLGLNTEAF
-	TRBJ2-7	TRBV5-8	ASSLDRGALLEQY
-	TRBJ2-1	TRBV27	ASSQRGSSYNEQF
-	TRBJ1-2	TRBV5-1	ASSLNRAANYGYT
-	TRBJ2-5	TRBV4-1	ASSQGPGQRKETQY
-	TRBJ1-2	TRBV7-9	ASSTGGNGYT
-	TRBJ1-6	TRBV11-2	ASNRNTGTAFYNSPLH
-	TRBJ2-5	TRBV7-6	ASSLFRGGRETQY
-	TRBJ2-7	TRBV2	ASSEMAGGNEQY
-	TRBJ2-7	TRBV7-9	ASSSEGGTGGSSYEQY
-	TRBJ1-2	TRBV6-6	ASSPNHRSWIGYGYT
-	TRBJ1-5	TRBV4-1	ASSQAEQQPQH
-	TRBJ1-2	TRBV5-1	ASSLATGHGYT
-	TRBJ1-4	TRBV5-5	ASSFLGAEKLF
few	TRBJ2-6	TRBV4-3	ASSQVEEGMSGANVLT
-	TRBJ1-2	TRBV9	ASSAHRGVVGGYT
-	TRBJ1-5	TRBV25-1	ASSDPGVGQPQH
-	TRBJ1-2	TRBV5-6	ASSSIGTGRNYGYT
-	TRBJ1-5	TRBV19	ASSIFRGSNQPQH
-	TRBJ2-3	TRBV27	ASSILAGRGSTDTQY
-	TRBJ2-3	TRBV24-1	ATSDPQQGPDTQY
-	TRBJ2-7	TRBV9	ASSVAGSLAGEQY
few	TRBJ1-2	TRBV5-1	ASSLAQGAKYYGYT
-	TRBJ1-5	TRBV4-1	ASSQGPEMTGYSNQPQH
-	TRBJ1-1	TRBV6-6	ASSSPNTELNTEAF
once	TRBJ2-2	TRBV29-1	SVSGQNTGELF
-	TRBJ1-2	TRBV7-9	ASSLRERQNYGYT
-	TRBJ1-2	TRBV7-3	ASSLSGGASNYGYT
few	TRBJ1-1	TRBV11-3	ASSLGAPPRPHRDTEAF